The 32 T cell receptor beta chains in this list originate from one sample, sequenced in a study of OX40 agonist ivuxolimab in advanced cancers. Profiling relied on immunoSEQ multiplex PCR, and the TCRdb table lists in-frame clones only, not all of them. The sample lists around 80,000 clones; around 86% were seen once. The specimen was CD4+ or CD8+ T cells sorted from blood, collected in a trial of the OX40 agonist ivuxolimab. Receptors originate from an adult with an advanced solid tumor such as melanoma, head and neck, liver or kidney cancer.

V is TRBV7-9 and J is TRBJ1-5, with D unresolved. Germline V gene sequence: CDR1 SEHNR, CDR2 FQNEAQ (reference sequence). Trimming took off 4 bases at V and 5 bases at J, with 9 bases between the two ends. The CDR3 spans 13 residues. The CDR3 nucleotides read TGTGCCAGCAGCTCCCGGGGAGATCAGCCCCAGCATTTT. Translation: CASSSRGDQPQHF.

CDR3 nucleotides: TGCGCCAGCAGTGAGTCTAGCGGGAGCACAGATACGCAGTATTTT. Translation gives CASSESSGSTDTQYF. The genes are TRBV10-1 and TRBJ2-3, with 7 bases lining up with TRBD2. With 0 bases clipped from V and 0 bases from J, the junction kept 0 bases outside the gene matches. This CDR3 spans 15 amino acids. Germline lookup yields CDR1 WNHNN and CDR2 SYGVQD (reference sequence).

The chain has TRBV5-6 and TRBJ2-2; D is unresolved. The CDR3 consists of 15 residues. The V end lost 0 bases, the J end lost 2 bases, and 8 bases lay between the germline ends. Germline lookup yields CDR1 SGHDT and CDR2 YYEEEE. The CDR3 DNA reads TGTGCCAGCAGCTTGGGGATGGTTAACACCGGGGAGCTGTTTTTT. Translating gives CASSLGMVNTGELFF. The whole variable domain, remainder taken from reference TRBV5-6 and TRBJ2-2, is DAGVTQSPTHLIKTRGQQVTLRCSPKSGHDTVSWYQQALGQGPQFIFQYYEEEERQRGNFPDRFSGHQFPNYSSELNVNALLLGDSALYLCASSLGMVNTGELFFGEGSRLTVL.

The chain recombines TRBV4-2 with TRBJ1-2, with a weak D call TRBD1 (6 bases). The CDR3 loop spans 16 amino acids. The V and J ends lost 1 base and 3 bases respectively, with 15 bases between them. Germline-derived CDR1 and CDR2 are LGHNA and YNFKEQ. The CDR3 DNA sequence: TGTGCCAGCAGCCAAGGGGGGGGGCTGGTCGACTATGGCTACACCTTC. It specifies CASSQGGGLVDYGYTF.

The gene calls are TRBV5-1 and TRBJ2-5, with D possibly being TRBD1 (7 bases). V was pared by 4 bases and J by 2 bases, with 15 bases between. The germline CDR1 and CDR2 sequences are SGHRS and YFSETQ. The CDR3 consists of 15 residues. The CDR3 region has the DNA TGCGCCAGCAGCCCGGCAGGGGGGAGACAAGAGACCCAGTACTTC. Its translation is CASSPAGGRQETQYF.

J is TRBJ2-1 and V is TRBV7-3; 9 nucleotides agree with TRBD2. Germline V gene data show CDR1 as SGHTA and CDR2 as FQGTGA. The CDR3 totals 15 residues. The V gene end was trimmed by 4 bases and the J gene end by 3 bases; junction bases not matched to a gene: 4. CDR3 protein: CASSYGLANYNEQFF. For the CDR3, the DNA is TGTGCCAGCAGCTACGGACTAGCGAACTACAATGAGCAGTTCTTC.

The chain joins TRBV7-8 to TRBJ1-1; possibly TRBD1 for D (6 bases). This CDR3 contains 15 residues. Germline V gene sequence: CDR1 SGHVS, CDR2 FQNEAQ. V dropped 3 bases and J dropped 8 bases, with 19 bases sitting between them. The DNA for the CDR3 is TGTGCCAGCAGCTTCTTAATGGGGGGGCGGCTAGAAGCTTTCTTT. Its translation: CASSFLMGGRLEAFF.

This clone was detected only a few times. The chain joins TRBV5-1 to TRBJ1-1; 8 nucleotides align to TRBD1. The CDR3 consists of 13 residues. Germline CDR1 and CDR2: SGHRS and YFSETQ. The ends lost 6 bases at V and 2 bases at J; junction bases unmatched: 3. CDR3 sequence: CASTTGDNTEAFF. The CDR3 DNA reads TGCGCCAGCACGACAGGGGACAACACTGAAGCTTTCTTT.

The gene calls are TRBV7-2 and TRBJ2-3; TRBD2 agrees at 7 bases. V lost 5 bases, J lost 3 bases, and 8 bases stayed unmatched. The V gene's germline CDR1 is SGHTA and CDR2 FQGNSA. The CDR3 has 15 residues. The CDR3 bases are TGTGCCAGCAGCCTCGGACTAGGGTCGACAGATACGCAGTATTTT. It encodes CASSLGLGSTDTQYF.

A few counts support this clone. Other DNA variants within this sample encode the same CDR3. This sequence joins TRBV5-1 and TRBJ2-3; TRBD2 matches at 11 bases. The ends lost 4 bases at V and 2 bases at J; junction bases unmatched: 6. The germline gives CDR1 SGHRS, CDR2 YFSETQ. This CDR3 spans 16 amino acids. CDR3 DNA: TGCGCCAGCAGCCTGGGGACTAGCGGCACCACAGATACGCAGTATTTT. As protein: CASSLGTSGTTDTQYF.

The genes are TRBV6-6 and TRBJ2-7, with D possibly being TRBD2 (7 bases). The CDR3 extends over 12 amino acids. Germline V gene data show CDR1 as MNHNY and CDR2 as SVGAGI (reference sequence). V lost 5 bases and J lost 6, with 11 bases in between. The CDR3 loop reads CASSGGGLEQYF. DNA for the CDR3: TGTGCCAGCAGTGGGGGGGGGCTCGAGCAGTACTTC.

The CDR3 coding sequence is TGTGCCAGCAGGCCATTGGTCGACACTGAAGCTTTCTTT. As protein: CASRPLVDTEAFF. This chain links TRBV6-5 with TRBJ1-1; D gene ambiguous. Trimming removed 6 bases at V and 3 bases at J, with 11 bases between. The CDR3 extends over 13 amino acids. Germline-derived CDR1 and CDR2 are MNHEY and SVGAGI.

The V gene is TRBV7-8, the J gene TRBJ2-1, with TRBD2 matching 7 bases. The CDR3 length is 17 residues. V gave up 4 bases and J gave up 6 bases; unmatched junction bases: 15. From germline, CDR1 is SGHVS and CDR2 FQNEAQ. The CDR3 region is CASSSLRGRGVGNEQFF. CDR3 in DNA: TGTGCCAGCAGCTCTTTGCGGGGGAGGGGCGTAGGCAATGAGCAGTTCTTC. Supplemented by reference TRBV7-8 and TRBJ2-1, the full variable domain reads GAGVSQSPRYKVAKRGQDVALRCDPISGHVSLFWYQQALGQGPEFLTYFQNEAQLDKSGLPSDRFFAERPEGSVSTLKIQRTQQEDSAVYLCASSSLRGRGVGNEQFFGPGTRLTVL.

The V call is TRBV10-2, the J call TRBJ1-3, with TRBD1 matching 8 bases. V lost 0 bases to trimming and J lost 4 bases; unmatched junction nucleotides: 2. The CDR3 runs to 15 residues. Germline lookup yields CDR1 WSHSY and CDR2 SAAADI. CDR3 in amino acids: CASSESGQEGNTIYF. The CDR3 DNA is TGCGCCAGCAGTGAGTCGGGACAGGAAGGAAACACCATATATTTT.

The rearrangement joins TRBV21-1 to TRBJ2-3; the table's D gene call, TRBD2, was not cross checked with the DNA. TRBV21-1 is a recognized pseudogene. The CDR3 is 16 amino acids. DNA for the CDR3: TGTGCCAGAAACAAAGGGGCGGGAGGGGGGATGGATACGCAGTATTTT. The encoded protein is CARNKGAGGGMDTQYF.

The CDR3 sequence is CASSQGQPQHF. Here the CDR3 DNA reads TGTGCCAGCTCGCAGGGGCAGCCCCAGCATTTT. The V call is TRBV6-5, the J call TRBJ1-5, with D possibly matching TRBD1 (6 bases). Germline CDR1 is MNHEY and CDR2 is SVGAGI. V was pared by 8 bases and J by 7 bases, with 9 bases between. CDR3 length equals 11 residues.

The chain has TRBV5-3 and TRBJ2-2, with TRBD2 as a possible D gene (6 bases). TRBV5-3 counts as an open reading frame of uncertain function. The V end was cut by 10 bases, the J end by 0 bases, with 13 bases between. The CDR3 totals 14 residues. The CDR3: CALSGVTNTGELFF. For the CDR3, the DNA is TGTGCCCTATCGGGGGTAACGAACACCGGGGAGCTGTTTTTT.

CDR3 region: CASSPGQSPYEQYF. The CDR3 nucleotides read TGTGCCAGCAGCCCGGGACAGTCTCCCTACGAGCAGTACTTC. V usage is TRBV5-4 and J usage is TRBJ2-7; 7 nucleotides line up with TRBD1. V lost 4 bases to trimming and J lost 2 bases; unmatched junction nucleotides: 6. CDR1 is SGHNT, CDR2 YYREEE, per germline (reference sequence). This CDR3 is 14 amino acids long.

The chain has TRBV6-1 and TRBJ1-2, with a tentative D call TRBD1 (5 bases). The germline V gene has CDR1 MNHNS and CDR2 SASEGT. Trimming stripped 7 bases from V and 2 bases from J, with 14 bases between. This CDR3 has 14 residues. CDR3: CASITPGRNYGYTF. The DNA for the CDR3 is TGTGCCAGCATAACCCCGGGACGCAACTATGGCTACACCTTC.

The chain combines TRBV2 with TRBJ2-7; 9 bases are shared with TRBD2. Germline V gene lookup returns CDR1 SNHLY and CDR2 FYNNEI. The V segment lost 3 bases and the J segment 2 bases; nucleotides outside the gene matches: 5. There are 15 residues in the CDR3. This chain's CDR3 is CASSDGQRGAYEQYF. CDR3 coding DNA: TGTGCCAGCAGTGACGGCCAGCGGGGGGCCTACGAGCAGTACTTC.

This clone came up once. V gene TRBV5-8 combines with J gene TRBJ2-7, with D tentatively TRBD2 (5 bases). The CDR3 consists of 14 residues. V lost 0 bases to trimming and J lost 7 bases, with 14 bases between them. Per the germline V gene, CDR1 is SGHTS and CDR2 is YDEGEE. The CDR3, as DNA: TGTGCCAGCAGCTTGGTTGGCCCGCGGGCTGAGCAGTACTTC. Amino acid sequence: CASSLVGPRAEQYF.

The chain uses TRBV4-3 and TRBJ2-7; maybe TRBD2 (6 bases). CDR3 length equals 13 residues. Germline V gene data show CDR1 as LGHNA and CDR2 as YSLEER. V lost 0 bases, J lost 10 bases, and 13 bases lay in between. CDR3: CASSQDQERAQYF. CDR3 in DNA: TGCGCCAGCAGCCAAGATCAGGAGCGGGCCCAGTACTTC.

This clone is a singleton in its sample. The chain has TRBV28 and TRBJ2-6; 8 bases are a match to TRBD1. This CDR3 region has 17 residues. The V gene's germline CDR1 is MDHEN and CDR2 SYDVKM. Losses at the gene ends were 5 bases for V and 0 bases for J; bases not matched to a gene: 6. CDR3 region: CASSPGQGSSGANVLTF. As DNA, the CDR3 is TGTGCCAGCAGTCCCGGACAGGGAAGCTCTGGGGCCAACGTCCTGACTTTC. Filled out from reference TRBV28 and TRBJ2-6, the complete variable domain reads DVKVTQSSRYLVKRTGEKVFLECVQDMDHENMFWYRQDPGLGLRLIYFSYDVKMKEKGDIPEGYSVSREKKERFSLILESASTNQTSMYLCASSPGQGSSGANVLTFGAGSRLTVL.

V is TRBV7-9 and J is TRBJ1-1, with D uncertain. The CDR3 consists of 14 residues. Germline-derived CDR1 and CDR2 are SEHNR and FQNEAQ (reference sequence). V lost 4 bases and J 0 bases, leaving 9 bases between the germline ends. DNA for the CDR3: TGTGCCAGCAGCTCTAGTGCTATGAACACTGAAGCTTTCTTT. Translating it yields CASSSSAMNTEAFF.

CDR3 nucleotides: TGTGCCAGCAGCGTGTCCCAGGGTTGGACCGGGGAGCTGTTTTTT. This sequence encodes CASSVSQGWTGELFF. The V and J genes are TRBV9 and TRBJ2-2; maybe TRBD1 (5 bases). Germline-derived CDR1 and CDR2 are SGDLS and YYNGEE. V was clipped by 2 bases and J by 5 bases, with 13 bases between them. This CDR3 is built from 15 residues.

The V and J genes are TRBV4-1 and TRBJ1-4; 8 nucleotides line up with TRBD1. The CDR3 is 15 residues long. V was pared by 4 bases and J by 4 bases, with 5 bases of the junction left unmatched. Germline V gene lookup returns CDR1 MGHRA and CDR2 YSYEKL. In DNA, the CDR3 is TGCGCCAGCAGCCTTCAGGGGGCGGTTAATGAAAAACTGTTTTTT. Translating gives CASSLQGAVNEKLFF.

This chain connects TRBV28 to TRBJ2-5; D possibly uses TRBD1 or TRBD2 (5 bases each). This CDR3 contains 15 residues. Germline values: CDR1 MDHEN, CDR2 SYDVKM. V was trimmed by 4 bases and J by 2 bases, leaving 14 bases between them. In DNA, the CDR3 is TGTGCCAGCAGTTCCCCCACTGGGGGTCAAGAGACCCAGTACTTC. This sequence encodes CASSSPTGGQETQYF.

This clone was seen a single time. The DNA of the CDR3 is TGTGCCAGCAGCCCCAGCGGGACGAACACCGGGGAGCTGTTTTTT. Translating gives CASSPSGTNTGELFF. The chain is built from TRBV7-8 and TRBJ2-2, with TRBD2 matching 7 bases. V lost 5 bases to trimming and J lost 0 bases; unmatched junction nucleotides: 3. The CDR3 sequence is 15 residues long. Germline CDR1 reads SGHVS; CDR2 reads FQNEAQ.

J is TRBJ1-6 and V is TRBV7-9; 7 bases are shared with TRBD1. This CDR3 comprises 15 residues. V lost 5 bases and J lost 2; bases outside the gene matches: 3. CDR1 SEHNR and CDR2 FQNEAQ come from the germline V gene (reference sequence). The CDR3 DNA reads TGTGCCAGCAGCCCAGGGACAGCCTATAATTCACCCCTCCACTTT. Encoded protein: CASSPGTAYNSPLHF.

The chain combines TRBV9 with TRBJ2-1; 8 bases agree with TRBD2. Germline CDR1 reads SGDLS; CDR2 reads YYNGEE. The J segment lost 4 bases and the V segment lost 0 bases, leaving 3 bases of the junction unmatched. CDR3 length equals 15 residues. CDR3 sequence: CASSVASGGYNEQFF. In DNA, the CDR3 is TGTGCCAGCAGCGTAGCCAGCGGGGGATACAATGAGCAGTTCTTC.

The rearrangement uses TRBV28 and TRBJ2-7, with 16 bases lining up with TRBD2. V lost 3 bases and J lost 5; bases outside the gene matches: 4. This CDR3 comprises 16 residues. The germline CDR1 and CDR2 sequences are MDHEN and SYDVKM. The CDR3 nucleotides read TGTGCCAGCAGTTTGGGACTAGCGGGGGGGCGGGACGAGCAGTACTTC. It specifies CASSLGLAGGRDEQYF.

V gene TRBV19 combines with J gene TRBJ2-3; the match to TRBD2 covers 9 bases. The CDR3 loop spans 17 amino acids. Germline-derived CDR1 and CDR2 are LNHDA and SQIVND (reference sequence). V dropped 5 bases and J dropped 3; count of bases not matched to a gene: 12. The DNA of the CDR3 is TGTGCCAGTAGTCCCCGAGGTAGCGGGAGAGGGACAGATACGCAGTATTTT. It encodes CASSPRGSGRGTDTQYF.